The rows below give T cell receptor beta chains drawn from one sample of a study of stem cell transplantation in POMP-related autoinflammatory disease. Sequencing used immunoSEQ multiplex PCR; TCRdb keeps in-frame clones, though not all of them. Of roughly 70,000 clones listed, approximately 90% were seen once; the top ten hold around 0.72%. The specimen was CD4+ T cells from PBMCs, collected after stem cell transplantation. The receptors come from a human patient with POMP-related autoinflammation and immune dysregulation (PRAID). Among the T cells, some may be from the graft donor. CDR3s include the opening cysteine and the closing phenylalanine or tryptophan. A D gene is named only where the DNA matches it firmly. Expanded clones are given a class, and other clones once, few, many or no size at all.

v_call: TRBV25-1
clone_size: -
j_call: TRBJ2-1
d_call: TRBD1
cdr3_aa: CATASDRVVDEQFF
cdr3_nt: TGTGCCACCGCCTCGGACAGGGTTGTCGATGAGCAGTTCTTC

v_call: TRBV5-4
clone_size: -
j_call: TRBJ2-6
d_call: TRBD1
cdr3_aa: CASSYWGQRAGANVLTF
cdr3_nt: TGTGCCAGCAGCTATTGGGGACAGAGGGCTGGGGCCAACGTCCTGACTTTC

v_call: TRBV27
clone_size: -
j_call: TRBJ1-5
d_call: -
cdr3_aa: CASSFQPTGPQHF
cdr3_nt: TGTGCCAGCAGTTTTCAACCCACGGGGCCCCAGCATTTT

v_call: TRBV5-1
clone_size: -
j_call: TRBJ2-7
d_call: -
cdr3_aa: CASSSTVLDSYEQYF
cdr3_nt: TGCGCCAGCAGCTCGACAGTTCTGGACTCCTACGAGCAGTACTTC

v_call: TRBV24-1
clone_size: -
j_call: TRBJ1-2
d_call: -
cdr3_aa: CATSDPQGNYGYTF
cdr3_nt: TGTGCCACCAGTGATCCACAGGGCAACTATGGCTACACCTTC

v_call: TRBV2
clone_size: -
j_call: TRBJ2-5
d_call: -
cdr3_aa: CASSAPTGVGRETQYF
cdr3_nt: TGTGCCAGCAGTGCCCCAACAGGCGTCGGTAGGGAGACCCAGTACTTC

v_call: TRBV18
clone_size: -
j_call: TRBJ1-3
d_call: -
cdr3_aa: CASSPLTFGNTIYF
cdr3_nt: TGTGCCAGCTCACCACTCACCTTTGGAAACACCATATATTTT

v_call: TRBV2
clone_size: -
j_call: TRBJ1-6
d_call: TRBD1
cdr3_aa: CASHGTVASPLHF
cdr3_nt: TGTGCCAGCCACGGGACAGTAGCTTCACCCCTCCACTTT

v_call: TRBV20-1
clone_size: -
j_call: TRBJ1-5
d_call: -
cdr3_aa: CSARGRAGQHF
cdr3_nt: TGCAGTGCTAGAGGACGGGCCGGGCAGCATTTT

v_call: TRBV7-6
clone_size: -
j_call: TRBJ1-6
d_call: -
cdr3_aa: CASSKRTSSYNSPLHF
cdr3_nt: TGTGCCAGCAGTAAGAGGACGAGCTCCTATAATTCACCCCTCCACTTT

v_call: TRBV6-1
clone_size: -
j_call: TRBJ1-1
d_call: -
cdr3_aa: CASSDLHRVGTEAFF
cdr3_nt: TGTGCCAGCAGTGACCTCCACAGGGTTGGCACTGAAGCTTTCTTT

v_call: TRBV28
clone_size: -
j_call: TRBJ2-1
d_call: TRBD2
cdr3_aa: CASSYGRFLLARNGNEQFF
cdr3_nt: TGTGCCAGCAGTTACGGACGGTTTTTACTAGCGAGAAACGGCAATGAGCAGTTCTTC

v_call: TRBV19
clone_size: few
j_call: TRBJ1-5
d_call: -
cdr3_aa: CASTDGRGPQHF
cdr3_nt: TGTGCCAGTACGGACGGCCGGGGGCCCCAGCATTTT

v_call: TRBV7-8
clone_size: -
j_call: TRBJ2-2
d_call: TRBD1
cdr3_aa: CASSRGQGMGGELFF
cdr3_nt: TGTGCCAGCAGCCGCGGACAGGGGATGGGCGGGGAGCTGTTTTTT

v_call: TRBV5-1
clone_size: -
j_call: TRBJ2-1
d_call: TRBD2
cdr3_aa: CASRLSGGASYNEQFF
cdr3_nt: TGCGCCAGCAGGCTGAGCGGGGGGGCCTCCTACAATGAGCAGTTCTTC